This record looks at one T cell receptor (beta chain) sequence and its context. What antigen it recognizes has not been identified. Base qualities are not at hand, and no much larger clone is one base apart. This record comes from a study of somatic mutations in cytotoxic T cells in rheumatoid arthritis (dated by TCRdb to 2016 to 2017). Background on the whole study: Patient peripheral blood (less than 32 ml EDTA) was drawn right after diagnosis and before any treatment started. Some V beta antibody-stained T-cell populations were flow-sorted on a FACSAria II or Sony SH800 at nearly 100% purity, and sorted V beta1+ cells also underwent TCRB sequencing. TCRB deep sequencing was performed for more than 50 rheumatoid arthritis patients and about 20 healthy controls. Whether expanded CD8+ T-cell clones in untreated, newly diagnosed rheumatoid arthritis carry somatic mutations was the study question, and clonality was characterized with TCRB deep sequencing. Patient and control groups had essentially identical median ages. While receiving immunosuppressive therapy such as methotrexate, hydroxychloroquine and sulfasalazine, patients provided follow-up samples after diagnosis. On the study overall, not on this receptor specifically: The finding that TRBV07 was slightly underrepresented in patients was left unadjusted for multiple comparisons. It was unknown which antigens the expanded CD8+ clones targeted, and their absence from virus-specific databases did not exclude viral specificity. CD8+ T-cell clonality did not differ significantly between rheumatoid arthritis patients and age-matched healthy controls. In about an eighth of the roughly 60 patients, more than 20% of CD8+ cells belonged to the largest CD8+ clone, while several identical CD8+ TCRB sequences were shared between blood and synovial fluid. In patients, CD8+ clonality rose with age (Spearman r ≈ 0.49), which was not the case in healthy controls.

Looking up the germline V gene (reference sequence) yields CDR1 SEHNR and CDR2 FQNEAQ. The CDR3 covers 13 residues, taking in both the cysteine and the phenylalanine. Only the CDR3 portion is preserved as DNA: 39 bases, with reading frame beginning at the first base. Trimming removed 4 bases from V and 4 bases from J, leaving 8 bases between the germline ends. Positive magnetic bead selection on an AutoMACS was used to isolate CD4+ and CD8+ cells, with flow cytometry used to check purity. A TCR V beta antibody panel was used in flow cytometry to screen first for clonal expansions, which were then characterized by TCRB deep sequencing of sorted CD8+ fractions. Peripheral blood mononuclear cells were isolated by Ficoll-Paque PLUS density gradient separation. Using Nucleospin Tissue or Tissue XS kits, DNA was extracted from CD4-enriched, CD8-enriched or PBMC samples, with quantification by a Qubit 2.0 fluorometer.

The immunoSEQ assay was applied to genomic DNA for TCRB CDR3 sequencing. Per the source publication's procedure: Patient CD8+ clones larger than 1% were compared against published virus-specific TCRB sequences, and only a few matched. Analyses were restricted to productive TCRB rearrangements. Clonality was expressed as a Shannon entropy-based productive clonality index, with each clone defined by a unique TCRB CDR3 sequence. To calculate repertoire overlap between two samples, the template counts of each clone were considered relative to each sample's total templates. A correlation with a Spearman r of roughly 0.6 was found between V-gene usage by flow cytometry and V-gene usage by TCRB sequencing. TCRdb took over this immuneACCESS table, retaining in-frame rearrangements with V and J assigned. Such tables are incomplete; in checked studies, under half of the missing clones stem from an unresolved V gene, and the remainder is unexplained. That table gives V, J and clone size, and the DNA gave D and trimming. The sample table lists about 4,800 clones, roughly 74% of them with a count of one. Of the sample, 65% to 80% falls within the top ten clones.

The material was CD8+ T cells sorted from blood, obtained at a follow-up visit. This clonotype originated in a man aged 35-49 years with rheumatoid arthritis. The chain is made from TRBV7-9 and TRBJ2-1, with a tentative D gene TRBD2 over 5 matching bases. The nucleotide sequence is TGTGCCAGCAGCTCCGGAGGATACAATGAGCAGTTCTTC. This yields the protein CASSSGGYNEQFF.